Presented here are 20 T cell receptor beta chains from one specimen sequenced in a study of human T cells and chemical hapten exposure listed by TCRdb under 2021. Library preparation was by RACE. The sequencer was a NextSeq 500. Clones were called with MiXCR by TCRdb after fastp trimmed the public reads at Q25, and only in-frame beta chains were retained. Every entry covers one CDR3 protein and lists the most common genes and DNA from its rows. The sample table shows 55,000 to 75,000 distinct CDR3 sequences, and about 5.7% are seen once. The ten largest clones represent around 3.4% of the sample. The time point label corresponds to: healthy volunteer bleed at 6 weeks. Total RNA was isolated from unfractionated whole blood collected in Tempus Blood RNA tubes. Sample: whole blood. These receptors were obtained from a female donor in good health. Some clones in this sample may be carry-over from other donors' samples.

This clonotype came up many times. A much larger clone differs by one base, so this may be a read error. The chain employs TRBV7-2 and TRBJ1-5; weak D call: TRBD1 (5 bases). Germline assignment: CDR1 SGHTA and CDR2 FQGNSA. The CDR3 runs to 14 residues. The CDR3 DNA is TGTGCCAGCAGCCCGACAGCGGACAATCAGCCCCAGAATTTT. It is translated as CASSPTADNQPQNF.

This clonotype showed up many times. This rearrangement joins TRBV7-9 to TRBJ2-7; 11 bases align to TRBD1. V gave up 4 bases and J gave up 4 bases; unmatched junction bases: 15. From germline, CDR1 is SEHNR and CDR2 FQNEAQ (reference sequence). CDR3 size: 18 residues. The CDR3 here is CASSSSGSGTGGPYEQYF. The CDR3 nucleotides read TGTGCCAGCAGCTCTAGTGGGTCAGGGACAGGGGGTCCGTACGAGCAGTACTTC. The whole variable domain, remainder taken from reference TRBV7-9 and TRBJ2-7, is DTGVSQNPRHKITKRGQNVTFRCDPISEHNRLYWYRQTLGQGPEFLTYFQNEAQLEKSRLLSDRFSAERPKGSFSTLEIQRTEQGDSAMYLCASSSSGSGTGGPYEQYFGPGTRLTVT.

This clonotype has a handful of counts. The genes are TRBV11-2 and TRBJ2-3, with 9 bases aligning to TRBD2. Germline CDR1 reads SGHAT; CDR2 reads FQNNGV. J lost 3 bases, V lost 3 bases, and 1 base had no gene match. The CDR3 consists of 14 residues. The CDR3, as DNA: TGTGCCAGCAGCTTTAGCGGGAGAACAGATACGCAGTATTTT. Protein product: CASSFSGRTDTQYF.

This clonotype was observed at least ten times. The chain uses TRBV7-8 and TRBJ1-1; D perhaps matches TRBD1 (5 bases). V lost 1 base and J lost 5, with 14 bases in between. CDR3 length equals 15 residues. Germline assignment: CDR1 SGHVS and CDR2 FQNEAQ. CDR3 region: CASSLVITGHTEAFF. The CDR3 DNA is TGTGCCAGCAGCTTAGTAATTACGGGGCATACTGAAGCTTTCTTT.

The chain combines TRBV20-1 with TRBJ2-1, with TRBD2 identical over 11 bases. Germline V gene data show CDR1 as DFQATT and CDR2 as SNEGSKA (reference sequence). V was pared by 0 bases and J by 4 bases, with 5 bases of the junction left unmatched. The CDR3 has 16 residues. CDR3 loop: CSARDLTSGRYNEQFF. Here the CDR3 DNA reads TGCAGTGCTAGAGATCTCACTAGCGGGAGATACAATGAGCAGTTCTTC.

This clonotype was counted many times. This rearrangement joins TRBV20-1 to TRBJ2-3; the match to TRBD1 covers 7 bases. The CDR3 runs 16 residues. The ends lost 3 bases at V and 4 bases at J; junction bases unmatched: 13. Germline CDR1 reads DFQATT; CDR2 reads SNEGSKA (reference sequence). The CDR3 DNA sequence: TGCAGTGCTAGTCGCCAGGGGGTGGGTTGGTCAGATACGCAGTATTTT. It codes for CSASRQGVGWSDTQYF.

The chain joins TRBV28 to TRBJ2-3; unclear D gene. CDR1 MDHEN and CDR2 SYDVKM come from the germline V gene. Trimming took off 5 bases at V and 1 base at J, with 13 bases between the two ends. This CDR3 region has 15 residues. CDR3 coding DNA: TGTGCCAGCAGTGCCGAGGTGACCGGCACAGATACGCAGTATTTT. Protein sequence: CASSAEVTGTDTQYF. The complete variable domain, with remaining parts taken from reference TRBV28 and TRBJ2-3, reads DVKVTQSSRYLVKRTGEKVFLECVQDMDHENMFWYRQDPGLGLRLIYFSYDVKMKEKGDIPEGYSVSREKKERFSLILESASTNQTSMYLCASSAEVTGTDTQYFGPGTRLTVL.

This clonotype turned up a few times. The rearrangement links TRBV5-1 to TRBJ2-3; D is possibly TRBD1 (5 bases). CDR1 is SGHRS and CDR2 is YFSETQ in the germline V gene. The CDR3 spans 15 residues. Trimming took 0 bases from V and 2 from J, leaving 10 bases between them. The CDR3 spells CASSLGQFPTDTQYF. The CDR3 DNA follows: TGCGCCAGCAGCTTGGGACAGTTCCCCACAGATACGCAGTATTTT.

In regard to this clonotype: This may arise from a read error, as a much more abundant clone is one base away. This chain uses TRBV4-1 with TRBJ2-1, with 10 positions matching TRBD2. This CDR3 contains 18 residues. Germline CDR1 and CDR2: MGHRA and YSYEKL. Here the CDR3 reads CDSSQRTSGPLVYNEQFF. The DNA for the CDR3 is TGCGACAGCAGCCAGAGGACTAGCGGCCCCCTTGTATACAATGAGCAGTTCTTC.

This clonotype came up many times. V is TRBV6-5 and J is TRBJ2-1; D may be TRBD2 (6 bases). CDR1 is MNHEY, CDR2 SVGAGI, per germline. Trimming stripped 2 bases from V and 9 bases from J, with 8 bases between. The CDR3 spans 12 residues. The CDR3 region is CASSYGAGEQFF. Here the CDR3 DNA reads TGTGCCAGCAGTTACGGAGCGGGTGAGCAGTTCTTC.

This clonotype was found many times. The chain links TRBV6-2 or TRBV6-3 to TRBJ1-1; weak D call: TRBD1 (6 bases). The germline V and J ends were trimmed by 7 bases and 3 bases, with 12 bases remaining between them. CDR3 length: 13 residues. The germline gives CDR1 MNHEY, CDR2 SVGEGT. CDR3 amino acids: CASNTQGDTEAFF. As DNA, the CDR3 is TGTGCCAGCAATACACAGGGTGACACTGAAGCTTTCTTT.

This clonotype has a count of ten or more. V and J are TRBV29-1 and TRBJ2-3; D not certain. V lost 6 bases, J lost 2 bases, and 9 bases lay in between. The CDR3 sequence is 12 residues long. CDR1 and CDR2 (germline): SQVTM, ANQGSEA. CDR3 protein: CSVSHPTDTQYF. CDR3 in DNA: TGCAGCGTGTCCCATCCCACAGATACGCAGTATTTT.

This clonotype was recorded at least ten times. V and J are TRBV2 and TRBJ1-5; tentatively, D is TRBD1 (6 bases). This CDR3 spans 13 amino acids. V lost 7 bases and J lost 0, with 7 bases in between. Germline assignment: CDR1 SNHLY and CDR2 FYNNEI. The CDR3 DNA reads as TGTGCCAGCAAGGGGGATAGCAATCAGCCCCAGCATTTT. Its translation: CASKGDSNQPQHF.

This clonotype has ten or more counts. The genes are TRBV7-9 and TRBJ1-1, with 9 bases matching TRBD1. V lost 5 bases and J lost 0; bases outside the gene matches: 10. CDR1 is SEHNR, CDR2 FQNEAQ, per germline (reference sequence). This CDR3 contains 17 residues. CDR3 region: CASSPLPGQGMNTEAFF. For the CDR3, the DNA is TGTGCCAGCAGCCCGCTCCCGGGACAGGGAATGAACACTGAAGCTTTCTTT.

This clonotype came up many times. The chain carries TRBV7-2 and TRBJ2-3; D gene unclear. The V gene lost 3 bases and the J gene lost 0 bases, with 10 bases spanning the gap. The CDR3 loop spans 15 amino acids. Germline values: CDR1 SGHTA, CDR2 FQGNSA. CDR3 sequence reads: CASSFVFSSTDTQYF. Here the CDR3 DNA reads TGTGCCAGCAGCTTCGTGTTTTCTAGCACAGATACGCAGTATTTT.

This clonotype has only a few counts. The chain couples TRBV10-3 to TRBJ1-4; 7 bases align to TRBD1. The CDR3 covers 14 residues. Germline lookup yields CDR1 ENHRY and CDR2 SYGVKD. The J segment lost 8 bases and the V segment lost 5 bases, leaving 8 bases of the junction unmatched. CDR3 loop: CAISNDPTGEKLFF. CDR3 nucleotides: TGTGCCATCAGTAACGACCCGACAGGGGAAAAACTGTTTTTT.

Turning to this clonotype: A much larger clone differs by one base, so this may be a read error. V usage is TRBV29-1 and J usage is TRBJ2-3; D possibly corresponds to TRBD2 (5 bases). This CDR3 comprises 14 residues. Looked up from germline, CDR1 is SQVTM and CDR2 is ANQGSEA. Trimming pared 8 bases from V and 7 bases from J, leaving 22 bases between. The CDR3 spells CSIVLVSSPYTQYF. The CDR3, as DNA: TGCAGCATTGTACTAGTTTCTTCCCCCTATACGCAGTATTTT.

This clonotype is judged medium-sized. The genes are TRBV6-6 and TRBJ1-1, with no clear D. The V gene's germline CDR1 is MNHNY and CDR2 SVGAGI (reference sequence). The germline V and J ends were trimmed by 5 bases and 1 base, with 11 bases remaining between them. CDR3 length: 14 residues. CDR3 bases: TGTGCCAGCAGTCTTGGACGGGCGAACACTGAAGCTTTCTTT. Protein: CASSLGRANTEAFF.

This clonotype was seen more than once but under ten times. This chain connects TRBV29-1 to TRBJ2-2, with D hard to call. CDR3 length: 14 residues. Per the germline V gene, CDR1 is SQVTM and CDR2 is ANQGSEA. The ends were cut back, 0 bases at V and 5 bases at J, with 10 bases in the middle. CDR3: CSVEDLKGTGELFF. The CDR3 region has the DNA TGCAGCGTTGAAGATCTTAAAGGAACCGGGGAGCTGTTTTTT.

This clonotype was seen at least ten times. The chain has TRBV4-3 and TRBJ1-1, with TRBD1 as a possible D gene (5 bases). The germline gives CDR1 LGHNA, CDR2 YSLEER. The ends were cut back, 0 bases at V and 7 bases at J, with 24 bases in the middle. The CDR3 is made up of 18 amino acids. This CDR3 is CASSQDGGTFGGADEAFF. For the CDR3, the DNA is TGCGCCAGCAGCCAAGATGGGGGGACCTTTGGAGGGGCGGATGAAGCTTTCTTT.